The rows below give T cell receptor beta chains drawn from one sample of a study of cytotoxic CD8 clonotypes in ibrutinib-treated CLL. Assay used: immunoSEQ multiplex PCR; TCRdb lists only in-frame clones, some missing. The top ten hold 9.5% to 14% of the sample, which has some 140,000 clones, less than 95% seen once. The sequencing here drew on PBMCs, taken after 12 months of ibrutinib treatment. These receptors all stem from a human donor with chronic lymphocytic leukemia. CDR3s include the opening cysteine and the closing phenylalanine or tryptophan. A D gene is named only where the DNA matches it firmly. Size values are once, few and many counts, or a class for expanded clones, and some rows have none.

TRBJ1-3 | TRBV13 | NA | NA | TGTGCCAGCAGCTTTGGACGCCGCTCTGGAAACACCATATATTTT | CASSFGRRSGNTIYF
TRBJ2-7 | TRBV28 | TRBD1 | NA | TGTGCCAGCACCGCCGGGACAGTAACTTACGAGCAGTACTTC | CASTAGTVTYEQYF
TRBJ2-6 | TRBV28 | NA | NA | TGTGCCAGCAGAGGTACGATAGCATCCCGCCGGGCCAACGTCCTGACTTTC | CASRGTIASRRANVLTF
TRBJ2-7 | TRBV7-2 | TRBD1 | NA | TGTGCCAGCAGCTTAATTCCGGGACAGGGGGGCGGCGAGCAGTACTTC | CASSLIPGQGGGEQYF
TRBJ2-1 | TRBV15 | TRBD2 | NA | TGTGCCACCAGCAGAGAGTTCGCTAGCGGACCTTATAATGAGCAGTTCTTC | CATSREFASGPYNEQFF
TRBJ2-7 | TRBV21-1 | NA | NA | TGTGCCAGCAGCGCCTTCCTAATCCCAGAGAGCTCCTACGAGCAGTACTTC | CASSAFLIPESSYEQYF
TRBJ2-2 | TRBV19 | NA | NA | TGTGCCAGTAGTCTTGGTTTAAACACCGGGGAGCTGTTTTTT | CASSLGLNTGELFF
TRBJ2-7 | TRBV7-9 | NA | few | TGTGCCAGCAGCTTAACGGGAATCTCCTACGAGCAGTACTTC | CASSLTGISYEQYF
TRBJ2-1 | TRBV27 | NA | NA | TGTGCCAGCAGTTTTACGGTGGCTGAGCAGTTCTTC | CASSFTVAEQFF
TRBJ1-2 | TRBV29-1 | NA | NA | TGCAGCGGCAAACTTATGGGGGGCAGCGGCTACACCTTC | CSGKLMGGSGYTF
TRBJ2-7 | TRBV7-2 | TRBD2 | NA | TGTGCCAGCAGCTTAGAATTTTTTGGGGGGGAGTACGAGCAGTACTTC | CASSLEFFGGEYEQYF
TRBJ2-2 | TRBV21-1 | NA | NA | TGTGCCAGCAGCAAAACTGCCTCCCGGGAGCCGAACACCGGGGAGCTGTTTTTT | CASSKTASREPNTGELFF
TRBJ2-5 | TRBV5-1 | NA | NA | TGCGCCAGCAGCTTGGTTAGGGCGGCACAAGAGACCCAGTACTTC | CASSLVRAAQETQYF
TRBJ1-5 | TRBV4-1 | NA | NA | TGCGCCAGCAGCGAACGGACCCGGGAGGAGCCCCAGCATTTT | CASSERTREEPQHF
TRBJ1-1 | TRBV28 | TRBD1 | NA | TGTGCCAGCAGTGCGAACAGGGGGCGAGGAACTGAAGCTTTCTTT | CASSANRGRGTEAFF
TRBJ2-2 | TRBV7-3 | TRBD1 | NA | TGTGCCAGCAGCTTATTCGGCCGTGGGACAGGGATGGCCGGGGAGCTGTTTTTT | CASSLFGRGTGMAGELFF
TRBJ2-2 | TRBV11-3 | TRBD1 | NA | TGTGCCAGCAGCTCACAGGGGAAGAACACCGGGGAGCTGTTTTTT | CASSSQGKNTGELFF
TRBJ1-1 | TRBV7-2 | TRBD1 | NA | TGTGCCAGCAGCTCTTCACAGGGGATGAACACTGAAGCTTTCTTT | CASSSSQGMNTEAFF
TRBJ1-1 | TRBV14 | NA | NA | TGTGCCAGCAGCCAACCAAGGGCAGACAGTTTGCTCACTGAAGCTTTCTTT | CASSQPRADSLLTEAFF
TRBJ2-6 | TRBV9 | NA | NA | TGTGCCAGCAGCGCTGAGAGTGATTCTGGGGCCAACGTCCTGACTTTC | CASSAESDSGANVLTF
TRBJ2-1 | TRBV6-6 | TRBD1 | NA | TGTGCCAGCAGTAAGGACAGGGGGCGCGACAATGAGCAGTTCTTC | CASSKDRGRDNEQFF
TRBJ2-7 | TRBV14 | NA | NA | TGTGCCAGCAGCCAGAGGAGGGCCTTCTCCTACGAGCAGTACTTC | CASSQRRAFSYEQYF
TRBJ2-3 | TRBV11-2 | NA | NA | TGTGCCAGCTCACCGAGGGGAGATACGCAGTATTTT | CASSPRGDTQYF
TRBJ2-3 | TRBV28 | TRBD1 | NA | TGTGCCAGCAGTCTAGGACAGGGTCCCGGCACAGATACGCAGTATTTT | CASSLGQGPGTDTQYF
TRBJ2-7 | TRBV15 | NA | NA | TGTGCCACCAGCAGACCGACTGGCTCCTACGAGCAGTACTTC | CATSRPTGSYEQYF
TRBJ2-2 | TRBV20-1 | NA | NA | TGCAGTGCCCCTCTCCCCGGGGAGCTGTTTTTT | CSAPLPGELFF
TRBJ2-3 | TRBV7-8 | NA | NA | TGTGCCAGCTTTTTCAGGGATAGAAGCACAGATACGCAGTATTTT | CASFFRDRSTDTQYF
TRBJ2-7 | TRBV11-3 | NA | NA | TGTGCCAGCAGTCAAGGACTGGGGGAAATGGACGAGCAGTACTTC | CASSQGLGEMDEQYF
TRBJ2-5 | TRBV6-5 | NA | NA | TGTGCCAGCAGTAATGGAGGGGTGGGGTACTTC | CASSNGGVGYF
TRBJ2-3 | TRBV6-6 | TRBD2 | NA | TGTGCCAGCAGTTACTCAGCGGGAGGGGCAGATACGCAGTATTTT | CASSYSAGGADTQYF
TRBJ2-7 | TRBV28 | NA | NA | TGTGCCAGCAGTCGCAACCCGGCAGGTACCTACGAGCAGTACTTC | CASSRNPAGTYEQYF
TRBJ2-1 | TRBV19 | TRBD1 | NA | TGTGCCAGTAAGGCGAGAAGGGGACAGGGGGCAGTTAAGGGTATCGATGAGCAGTTCTTC | CASKARRGQGAVKGIDEQFF
TRBJ2-3 | TRBV29-1 | NA | NA | TGCAGCGTTGTCGAGACTAGCACAGATACGCAGTATTTT | CSVVETSTDTQYF
TRBJ2-1 | TRBV5-1 | TRBD2 | NA | TGCGCCAGCAGCTTGCAAAGCGGGAGACACAATGAGCAGTTCTTC | CASSLQSGRHNEQFF
TRBJ2-1 | TRBV5-5 | TRBD1 | NA | TGTGCCAGCAGCCTCCGGGACAGGGCCGATGAGCAGTTCTTC | CASSLRDRADEQFF
TRBJ1-1 | TRBV6-5 | TRBD1 | NA | TGTGCCAGCAATGAGGGACAGGGCCCTCACTCTGAAGCTTTCTTT | CASNEGQGPHSEAFF
TRBJ2-3 | TRBV11-2 | TRBD2 | NA | TGTGCCAGCAGCTTGAATGGGCTAGCGGCTAGCACAGATACGCAGTATTTT | CASSLNGLAASTDTQYF
TRBJ2-5 | TRBV18 | NA | NA | TGTGCCAGCTCACCATTTTCTGGGGAAGAGACCCAGTACTTC | CASSPFSGEETQYF
TRBJ2-3 | TRBV20-1 | NA | NA | TGCAGTAGGGTCTACACAGATACGCAGTATTTT | CSRVYTDTQYF
TRBJ2-5 | TRBV25-1 | TRBD1 | few | TGTGCCAGCAGTATGCGACACAGGGGGCAAGAGACCCAGTACTTC | CASSMRHRGQETQYF
TRBJ1-1 | TRBV5-4 | NA | once | TGTGCCAGCAGCTTGGGAGCTAAGGCATTATCAACTGAAGCTTTCTTT | CASSLGAKALSTEAFF
TRBJ2-1 | TRBV5-4 | TRBD1 | NA | TGTGCCAGCAGCTTGAAACAGGGGAGCTCCTACAATGAGCAGTTCTTC | CASSLKQGSSYNEQFF
TRBJ2-7 | TRBV19 | NA | few | TGTGCCAGTGGGATAACCATCACCACCTACGAGCAGTACTTC | CASGITITTYEQYF
TRBJ1-4 | TRBV7-8 | TRBD1 | NA | TGTGCCAGCAGCTTAGGTGGGACAGGGGAACTGTTTTTT | CASSLGGTGELFF
TRBJ2-7 | TRBV7-9 | TRBD2 | NA | TGTGCCAGCAGCCTCCCGGGAGGGAGGGATCCCTACGAGCAGTACTTC | CASSLPGGRDPYEQYF
TRBJ1-1 | TRBV27 | NA | NA | TGTGCCAGCAGCCCCCGATGGGGCAGCATGAACACTGAAGCTTTCTTT | CASSPRWGSMNTEAFF
TRBJ2-2 | TRBV5-1 | NA | NA | TGCGCCAGCAGCTTGTCCGGTGGCACCGGGGAGCTGTTTTTT | CASSLSGGTGELFF
TRBJ2-1 | TRBV12-5 | NA | NA | TGTGCTAGTGGTTTTTTGACAGGCAATGAGCAGTTCTTC | CASGFLTGNEQFF
TRBJ1-2 | TRBV5-1 | NA | few | TGCGCCAGCAGCCCAGGGAATGTGGGAGGCTACACCTTC | CASSPGNVGGYTF
TRBJ2-7 | TRBV18 | TRBD2 | once | TGTGCCAGCTCACTCAGCGGGAGGGATTACGAGCAGTACTTC | CASSLSGRDYEQYF
TRBJ2-7 | TRBV7-9 | TRBD1 | once | TGTGCCAGCAGCTTTGGGACAGGGAACTACGAGCAGTACTTC | CASSFGTGNYEQYF
TRBJ2-5 | TRBV6-1 | NA | NA | TGTGCCAGCAGTGAAGCCCCAGGACCGACCGCGTACCAAGAGACCCAGTACTTC | CASSEAPGPTAYQETQYF
TRBJ2-7 | TRBV28 | NA | NA | TGTGCCAGCAGTTTGCTCGGCTACGAGCAGTACTTC | CASSLLGYEQYF